This entry is about one T cell receptor beta chain. The antigen remains undetermined. The multiple sclerosis controls were treatment-naive patients affected by stable or active relapsing-remitting disease. Negative isolation yielded the CD8+ and CD4+ T cells, while FACS enriched the TEMRA cells. An amount of RNA that ranged from roughly 0.5 to 1 ug was reverse transcribed with random hexamers. Amplification of TCR beta CDR3 was carried out by immunoSEQ multiplex PCR, which covered 54 Vbeta and 13 Jbeta segments. TCRdb processed the immunoSEQ multiplex PCR reads anew with MiXCR; each CDR3 protein has one entry. Among about 300,000 distinct CDR3 sequences listed, 89% were seen once. The data were taken from a study of CD8 T cells in Susac syndrome. Study results and caveats: The study recognized that its TCR sequencing and HLA analysis covered a relatively small number of individuals.

Germline lookup yields CDR1 SGHNT and CDR2 YENEEA. This CDR3 has 17 residues. V dropped 8 bases and J dropped 7; count of bases not matched to a gene: 21. This chain connects TRBV11-3 to TRBJ2-5; TRBD1 agrees at 8 bases. The sample consisted of CD8+ T cells from PBMCs. The receptor was isolated from a human donor with multiple sclerosis. This CDR3 is CASSPWTPRGQEGTQYF. The DNA of the CDR3 is TGTGCCAGCTCTCCCTGGACCCCCAGGGGACAGGAAGGGACCCAGTACTTC.